These 29 T cell receptor beta chains were sequenced from one sample in a study of a mutant IDH1 vaccine in newly diagnosed glioma. Time point meaning: baseline, week 1 (first vaccination visit). Treatment denoted: pre-vaccination baseline after standard-of-care therapy. Assay used: immunoSEQ multiplex PCR; TCRdb lists only in-frame clones, some missing. The top ten hold approximately 9% of the sample, which has roughly 41,000 clones, around 78% seen once. Source: PBMCs, taken from a glioma patient treated with radiotherapy, temozolomide or both. These receptor sequences come from a man between 35 and 55 years old with glioma. Some clones in this sample may be carry-over from other donors' samples.

The chain joins TRBV6-6 to TRBJ1-2, with D unclear. From germline, CDR1 is MNHNY and CDR2 SVGAGI (reference sequence). The CDR3 is 15 residues long. Between the trimmed V and J ends, which lost 0 bases and 0 bases, there was a span of 8 bases. CDR3 nucleotides: TGTGCCAGCAGTTACTCGAGCGGGGCTAACTATGGCTACACCTTC. Protein product: CASSYSSGANYGYTF.

The chain uses TRBV9 and TRBJ2-5, with 8 bases matching TRBD2. The CDR3 has 16 residues. CDR1 and CDR2 from the germline V gene are SGDLS and YYNGEE. V was clipped by 0 bases and J by 2 bases; unmatched bases: 6. CDR3 region: CASSVGAGGIQETQYF. Written as DNA, the CDR3 is TGTGCCAGCAGCGTAGGCGCGGGGGGCATACAAGAGACCCAGTACTTC.

The chain couples TRBV11-2 to TRBJ1-6; no clear D gene. V was pared by 5 bases and J by 0 bases, with 14 bases between. The CDR3 runs to 17 residues. Looked up from germline, CDR1 is SGHAT and CDR2 is FQNNGV. This CDR3 reads CASSRALPFSYNSPLHF. CDR3 coding DNA: TGTGCCAGCAGCCGGGCTCTGCCATTCTCCTATAATTCACCCCTCCACTTT. Full variable domain (remainder filled in from reference TRBV11-2 and TRBJ1-6): EAGVAQSPRYKIIEKRQSVAFWCNPISGHATLYWYQQILGQGPKLLIQFQNNGVVDDSQLPKDRFSAERLKGVDSTLKIQPAKLEDSAVYLCASSRALPFSYNSPLHFGNGTRLTVT.

The genes are TRBV4-3 and TRBJ2-5; D is uncertain. The CDR3 runs 15 residues. In germline, CDR1 is LGHNA, CDR2 YSLEER. Trimming pared 0 bases from V and 4 bases from J, leaving 12 bases between. The CDR3 nucleotides read TGCGCCAGCAGCCAAGAAGGTTACGTCGGAGAGACCCAGTACTTC. Protein sequence: CASSQEGYVGETQYF.

The chain has TRBV27 and TRBJ2-2; tentative D call: TRBD2 (5 bases). Germline V gene sequence: CDR1 MNHEY, CDR2 SMNVEV (reference sequence). Trimming took 3 bases from V and 0 from J, leaving 11 bases between them. The length of the CDR3 is 16 residues. CDR3 in amino acids: CASSLIVGANTGELFF. CDR3 nucleotide sequence: TGTGCCAGCAGTTTGATTGTGGGAGCGAACACCGGGGAGCTGTTTTTT.

The gene calls are TRBV5-8 and TRBJ1-3, with a weak D call TRBD1 (5 bases). The CDR3 runs 17 residues. The V gene's germline CDR1 is SGHTS and CDR2 YDEGEE. The germline V and J ends were trimmed by 2 bases and 3 bases, with 18 bases remaining between them. In DNA form, the CDR3 reads TGTGCCAGCAGCTTTTCGCGGGACGCCGGCGGTGGAAACACCATATATTTT. It is translated as CASSFSRDAGGGNTIYF.

The chain uses TRBV7-2 and TRBJ1-5; D uncertain. The germline CDR1 and CDR2 sequences are SGHTA and FQGNSA. V gave up 6 bases and J gave up 6 bases, with 12 bases separating them. CDR3 size: 13 residues. The CDR3 here is CASSTSFGQPQHF. As DNA, the CDR3 is TGTGCCAGCAGTACATCCTTTGGTCAGCCCCAGCATTTT.

The J gene is TRBJ2-1, the V gene TRBV5-1; 8 bases are a match to TRBD2. The J segment lost 6 bases and the V segment lost 2 bases, leaving 4 bases of the junction unmatched. Germline V lookup: CDR1 SGHRS, CDR2 YFSETQ. The CDR3 runs 14 residues. CDR3 DNA sequence: TGCGCCAGCAGCTTTGCGGGGGGCCTCAATGAGCAGTTCTTC. It translates to CASSFAGGLNEQFF.

The chain recombines TRBV10-1 with TRBJ1-6; D not resolved. V was shortened by 5 bases and J by 7 bases, with 6 bases between the two germline ends. The CDR3 sequence is 12 residues long. The germline V gene encodes CDR1 WNHNN and CDR2 SYGVQD (reference sequence). In DNA form, the CDR3 reads TGCGCCAGCAGTACCGGGAATTCACCCCTCCACTTT. This sequence encodes CASSTGNSPLHF.

This clone was detected a few times. CDR3 amino acids: CASSLNTEAFF. Written as DNA, the CDR3 is TGTGCCAGCAGCTTGAACACTGAAGCTTTCTTT. This chain connects TRBV7-9 to TRBJ1-1; no clear D gene. CDR3 length: 11 residues. V was clipped by 3 bases and J by 1 base, with 0 bases between them. CDR1 SEHNR and CDR2 FQNEAQ come from the germline V gene (reference sequence).

This CDR3 reads CASRGTGGHYGYTF. In DNA, the CDR3 is TGTGCCAGCAGAGGGACAGGGGGCCACTATGGCTACACCTTC. V and J are TRBV27 and TRBJ1-2, with 12 bases fitting TRBD1. Germline V gene data show CDR1 as MNHEY and CDR2 as SMNVEV (reference sequence). V gave up 6 bases and J gave up 3 bases; unmatched junction bases: 2. CDR3 length: 14 amino acids.

This chain connects TRBV29-1 to TRBJ1-1; D is possibly TRBD1 (5 bases). The CDR3 extends over 12 amino acids. V was shortened by 7 bases and J by 3 bases, with 12 bases between the two germline ends. Germline values: CDR1 SQVTM, CDR2 ANQGSEA. CDR3 protein: CSAGGAYTEAFF. The DNA for the CDR3 is TGCAGCGCTGGGGGAGCCTACACTGAAGCTTTCTTT.

The V call is TRBV14, the J call TRBJ2-5; the D is unclear. From germline, CDR1 is SGHDN and CDR2 FVKESK. V gave up 1 base and J gave up 5 bases, with 2 bases separating them. CDR3 size: 11 residues. The CDR3 loop is CASSQVETQYF. For the CDR3, the DNA is TGTGCCAGCAGCCAAGTGGAGACCCAGTACTTC.

This clone was seen a handful of times. The chain combines TRBV11-2 with TRBJ2-5; D is possibly TRBD1 (5 bases). The CDR3 runs to 12 residues. Per the germline V gene, CDR1 is SGHAT and CDR2 is FQNNGV. Trimming shortened V by 4 bases and J by 5 bases, and 8 bases separated the two germline ends. This CDR3 is CASSSHRETQYF. Here the CDR3 DNA reads TGTGCCAGCAGCTCCCACAGGGAGACCCAGTACTTC.

This rearrangement joins TRBV6-1 to TRBJ1-4; no reliable D call. CDR3 length: 14 residues. Looked up from germline, CDR1 is MNHNS and CDR2 is SASEGT. The V end was cut by 6 bases, the J end by 3 bases, with 11 bases between. In DNA, the CDR3 is TGTGCCAGCAGCCTGACGACTTCTAATGAAAAACTGTTTTTT. Its translation is CASSLTTSNEKLFF.

This clone was picked up one time. J is TRBJ1-2 and V is TRBV30; D uncertain. Between the trimmed V and J ends, which lost 4 bases and 5 bases, there was a span of 11 bases. This CDR3 spans 12 amino acids. CDR1 and CDR2 (germline): GTSNPN, SVGIG (reference sequence). CDR3 sequence reads: CAWTQGPYGYTF. The DNA of the CDR3 is TGTGCCTGGACCCAAGGTCCTTATGGCTACACCTTC.

This clone was seen a single time. The chain combines TRBV6-1 with TRBJ2-7, with D perhaps matching TRBD2 (6 bases). The CDR3 runs to 15 residues. The V gene lost 6 bases and the J gene lost 0 bases, with 15 bases spanning the gap. Looked up from germline, CDR1 is MNHNS and CDR2 is SASEGT. The CDR3 DNA sequence: TGTGCCAGCAGCCCTGGGCGGGGTTCCTCCTACGAGCAGTACTTC. Its translation: CASSPGRGSSYEQYF.

This sequence joins TRBV7-6 and TRBJ2-3; D perhaps matches TRBD2 (6 bases). V was trimmed by 4 bases and J by 2 bases, leaving 13 bases between them. The germline V gene has CDR1 SGHVS and CDR2 FNYEAQ. The CDR3 contains 15 residues. The CDR3 protein is CASSSEAGSTDTQYF. The CDR3 region has the DNA TGTGCCAGCAGCTCTGAGGCGGGGTCCACAGATACGCAGTATTTT.

V gene TRBV5-1 combines with J gene TRBJ1-2; 9 nucleotides align to TRBD1. The J segment lost 8 bases and the V segment lost 0 bases, leaving 11 bases of the junction unmatched. The CDR3 runs to 16 residues. Germline assignment: CDR1 SGHRS and CDR2 YFSETQ. CDR3 amino acids: CASSLAGDRAIWGYTF. The CDR3 DNA reads as TGCGCCAGCAGCTTGGCCGGGGACAGGGCGATATGGGGCTACACCTTC.

This clone appeared once. The gene calls are TRBV5-4 and TRBJ1-6, with D uncertain. This CDR3 has 15 amino acids. Trimming cost V 1 base and J 5 bases, with 10 bases left between them. Germline V gives CDR1 SGHNT, CDR2 YYREEE (reference sequence). CDR3 DNA sequence: TGTGCCAGCAGCTTGACGGGTACGGATAATTCACCCCTCCACTTT. It codes for CASSLTGTDNSPLHF.

This clone was seen a handful of times. The rearrangement joins TRBV2 to TRBJ1-6; 12 positions match TRBD1. The CDR3 is 15 residues long. Germline loops: CDR1 SNHLY, CDR2 FYNNEI. V lost 4 bases, J lost 8 bases, and 3 bases stayed unmatched. CDR3 region: CASSGDRGLDSPLHF. The DNA of the CDR3 is TGTGCCAGCAGTGGGGACAGGGGGCTGGATTCACCCCTCCACTTT.

This chain joins TRBV19 and TRBJ2-1, with D perhaps TRBD2 (6 bases). This CDR3 is built from 14 residues. The germline CDR1 and CDR2 sequences are LNHDA and SQIVND (reference sequence). V gave up 5 bases and J gave up 4 bases, with 12 bases separating them. The CDR3 DNA follows: TGTGCCAGTAGTGCCGGAGGGGATTACAATGAGCAGTTCTTC. It yields the protein CASSAGGDYNEQFF.

The V and J genes are TRBV27 and TRBJ1-1; 11 nucleotides agree with TRBD1. This CDR3 contains 18 residues. The J segment lost 1 base and the V segment lost 0 bases, leaving 7 bases of the junction unmatched. Per germline, CDR1 MNHEY and CDR2 SMNVEV (reference sequence). This CDR3 reads CASSLSRTGGARNTEAFF. In DNA, the CDR3 is TGTGCCAGCAGTTTATCGAGGACAGGGGGCGCGAGGAACACTGAAGCTTTCTTT.

The chain uses TRBV7-9 and TRBJ2-5; a weak D match, TRBD1 (5 bases). The CDR3 is 16 amino acids. The ends were cut back, 5 bases at V and 2 bases at J, with 18 bases in the middle. From germline, CDR1 is SEHNR and CDR2 FQNEAQ (reference sequence). CDR3 nucleotides: TGTGCCAGCAGCCGTCTTGCAGGGCGGACGCAAGAGACCCAGTACTTC. This encodes CASSRLAGRTQETQYF.

The rearrangement joins TRBV5-1 to TRBJ1-3, with D uncertain. Germline CDR1 and CDR2: SGHRS and YFSETQ. V shed 4 bases and J shed 4 bases, with 18 bases lying between them. CDR3 size: 16 residues. In DNA form, the CDR3 reads TGCGCCAGCAGCCCTAGGACGCTCCTCGGCGGAAACACCATATATTTT. As protein: CASSPRTLLGGNTIYF. The complete variable domain, with remaining parts taken from reference TRBV5-1 and TRBJ1-3, reads KAGVTQTPRYLIKTRGQQVTLSCSPISGHRSVSWYQQTPGQGLQFLFEYFSETQRNKGNFPGRFSGRQFSNSRSEMNVSTLELGDSALYLCASSPRTLLGGNTIYFGEGSWLTVV.

The chain uses TRBV30 and TRBJ2-1; no definite D call. Trimming cost V 6 bases and J 3 bases, with 15 bases left between them. CDR1 is GTSNPN and CDR2 is SVGIG in the germline V gene (reference sequence). The CDR3 covers 14 residues. For the CDR3, the DNA is TGTGCCTGCCCTAAGGCGTCTTTCTACAATGAGCAGTTCTTC. As protein: CACPKASFYNEQFF.

This chain joins TRBV7-2 and TRBJ2-3; D ambiguous. Germline V gene sequence: CDR1 SGHTA, CDR2 FQGNSA. The CDR3 loop spans 14 amino acids. V was pared by 6 bases and J by 0 bases, with 10 bases between. DNA for the CDR3: TGTGCCAGCAGTTCTATTGCTAGCACAGATACGCAGTATTTT. Translating gives CASSSIASTDTQYF.

The chain links TRBV28 to TRBJ2-2, with D tentatively TRBD1 (6 bases). V lost 4 bases and J 1 base, leaving 13 bases between the germline ends. Germline V gene data show CDR1 as MDHEN and CDR2 as SYDVKM. CDR3 length: 16 residues. This CDR3 is CASSYLTGKNTGELFF. The DNA for the CDR3 is TGTGCCAGCAGTTACCTTACAGGGAAGAACACCGGGGAGCTGTTTTTT.

V gene TRBV7-2 combines with J gene TRBJ1-5, with 8 nucleotides matching TRBD1. The V and J ends lost 5 bases and 4 bases, in that order; junction bases with no gene match: 4. This CDR3 has 14 residues. Germline CDR1 and CDR2: SGHTA and FQGNSA. The CDR3 region is CASSPRTGNQPQHF. CDR3 in DNA: TGTGCCAGCAGCCCCCGGACAGGGAATCAGCCCCAGCATTTT.